The 22 T cell receptor beta chains listed next were all sequenced from one sample in a study of T cells and Merkel cell carcinoma outcomes. Sequencing used immunoSEQ multiplex PCR; TCRdb keeps in-frame clones, though not all of them. Among roughly 11,000 clones listed, 95% to 96% were seen once. Sequenced sample: tumor tissue from Merkel cell carcinoma. All receptors derive from a human donor with Merkel cell carcinoma.

This clone was seen just once. The V and J genes are TRBV29-1 and TRBJ1-1; possible D gene TRBD1, 5 bases. This CDR3 region has 14 residues. The germline V gene encodes CDR1 SQVTM and CDR2 ANQGSEA. The ends were cut back, 3 bases at V and 5 bases at J, with 16 bases in the middle. In DNA form, the CDR3 reads TGCAGCGTTGAGGGACTCCGGGGGGGAACTGAAGCTTTCTTT. Protein sequence: CSVEGLRGGTEAFF.

The chain recombines TRBV28 with TRBJ2-7; 11 bases are a match to TRBD2. CDR3 length equals 14 residues. V was clipped by 5 bases and J by 6 bases; unmatched bases: 6. The germline V gene has CDR1 MDHEN and CDR2 SYDVKM. This chain's CDR3 is CASSRPGLAAEQYF. DNA of the CDR3: TGTGCCAGCAGTAGGCCGGGACTAGCGGCCGAGCAGTACTTC.

CDR3 region: CASSLGTGASEQYF. Written as DNA, the CDR3 is TGTGCCAGCAGCTTAGGGACAGGGGCATCCGAGCAGTACTTC. This chain connects TRBV11-3 to TRBJ2-7; 9 nucleotides align to TRBD1. The CDR3 is 14 residues long. Germline CDR1 is SGHNT and CDR2 is YENEEA. V lost 1 base and J lost 6; bases outside the gene matches: 4. The full variable domain, with the rest looked up from reference TRBV11-3 and TRBJ2-7, is EAGVVQSPRYKIIEKKQPVAFWCNPISGHNTLYWYLQNLGQGPELLIRYENEEAVDDSQLPKDRFSAERLKGVDSTLKIQPAELGDSAVYLCASSLGTGASEQYFGPGTRLTVT.

The chain has TRBV28 and TRBJ2-1; the match to TRBD2 covers 8 bases. Looked up from germline, CDR1 is MDHEN and CDR2 is SYDVKM. Losses at the gene ends were 6 bases for V and 5 bases for J; bases not matched to a gene: 12. CDR3 length: 16 amino acids. The CDR3 DNA reads TGTGCCAGCAGGGACGTTGTCGGGAGGGCCGACAATGAGCAGTTCTTC. Translation: CASRDVVGRADNEQFF.

The chain is built from TRBV6-6 and TRBJ2-7; 7 bases match TRBD2. Per germline, CDR1 MNHNY and CDR2 SVGAGI (reference sequence). The CDR3 loop spans 12 amino acids. Trimming took 8 bases from V and 1 from J; bases not matched to a gene: 2. Here the CDR3 reads CASRDYSYEQYF. The CDR3 DNA reads TGTGCCAGCCGGGACTATTCCTACGAGCAGTACTTC.

The genes are TRBV4-2 and TRBJ2-1, with 8 bases lining up with TRBD2. In germline, CDR1 is LGHNA, CDR2 YNFKEQ. CDR3 length: 14 amino acids. V gave up 8 bases and J gave up 7 bases; unmatched junction bases: 10. The CDR3 here is CASARGGSSNEQFF. The CDR3 coding sequence is TGTGCCAGCGCCCGGGGGGGAAGCTCGAATGAGCAGTTCTTC.

The chain joins TRBV28 to TRBJ2-7, with 8 positions matching TRBD1. Germline lookup yields CDR1 MDHEN and CDR2 SYDVKM. The CDR3 totals 14 residues. V shed 5 bases and J 2 bases; nucleotides not matched to a gene: 5. The CDR3 spells CASSPGQGPYEQYF. The CDR3 DNA reads as TGTGCCAGCAGTCCCGGACAGGGACCCTACGAGCAGTACTTC.

The chain's CDR3 is CASSPGLARETQYF. CDR3 DNA: TGTGCCAGCAGCCCTGGACTAGCGAGAGAGACCCAGTACTTC. J is TRBJ2-5 and V is TRBV9; TRBD2 agrees at 9 bases. The J segment lost 4 bases and the V segment lost 4 bases, leaving 5 bases of the junction unmatched. The CDR3 runs to 14 residues. Germline V gene data show CDR1 as SGDLS and CDR2 as YYNGEE.

This sequence joins TRBV18 and TRBJ1-1; D uncertain. V was trimmed by 5 bases and J by 1 base, leaving 8 bases between them. This CDR3 region has 13 residues. CDR1 KGHSH and CDR2 LQKENI come from the germline V gene. In nucleotides, the CDR3 is TGTGCCAGCTCAACACAAGAGAACACTGAAGCTTTCTTT. This codes for CASSTQENTEAFF.

The chain combines TRBV5-1 with TRBJ2-7; 7 bases are a match to TRBD2. The CDR3 has 16 residues. Trimming cost V 0 bases and J 9 bases; bases outside gene matches: 15. The germline V gene encodes CDR1 SGHRS and CDR2 YFSETQ. In DNA form, the CDR3 reads TGCGCCAGCAGCTTGGCCGGAGCGGCGGGAGAGATGGGGCAGTACTTC. The encoded protein is CASSLAGAAGEMGQYF.

The chain employs TRBV4-2 and TRBJ2-7; 7 bases match TRBD1. In germline, CDR1 is LGHNA, CDR2 YNFKEQ. The junction had 6 bases not matched to a gene; V was cut back by 3 bases and J by 7 bases. The CDR3 length is 13 residues. The CDR3 loop is CASSQHRGMEQYF. As DNA, the CDR3 is TGTGCCAGCAGCCAGCACAGGGGAATGGAGCAGTACTTC.

This clone was found once. The CDR3 is CASSLGRTTRGEQYF. CDR3 sequence (DNA): TGTGCCAGCAGCTTAGGGCGGACTACCAGAGGCGAGCAGTACTTC. The chain joins TRBV7-2 to TRBJ2-7, with D tentatively TRBD2 (6 bases). This CDR3 spans 15 amino acids. Germline V gene lookup returns CDR1 SGHTA and CDR2 FQGNSA. The ends were cut back, 1 base at V and 6 bases at J, with 16 bases in the middle.

The chain uses TRBV19 and TRBJ2-1, with unresolved D. CDR3 size: 16 residues. CDR1 and CDR2 (germline): LNHDA, SQIVND (reference sequence). V lost 4 bases to trimming and J lost 0 bases, with 13 bases between them. The CDR3 region has the DNA TGTGCCAGTAGTACTCACCACCGGAGCTCCTACAATGAGCAGTTCTTC. It specifies CASSTHHRSSYNEQFF.

The chain is built from TRBV4-2 and TRBJ2-5; 14 bases align to TRBD2. The CDR3 length is 18 residues. The germline gives CDR1 LGHNA, CDR2 YNFKEQ. With 3 bases clipped from V and 5 bases from J, the junction kept 11 bases outside the gene matches. CDR3 coding DNA: TGTGCCAGCAGCCACTACATCGGGACTAGCGGGAGACGTGAGACCCAGTACTTC. It codes for CASSHYIGTSGRRETQYF.

V is TRBV28 and J is TRBJ2-3, with D possibly being TRBD2 (6 bases). This CDR3 is 13 amino acids long. V gave up 8 bases and J gave up 2 bases, with 11 bases separating them. Germline values: CDR1 MDHEN, CDR2 SYDVKM. The CDR3 reads CASEGGLTDTQYF. The CDR3 DNA is TGTGCCAGCGAAGGAGGGCTCACAGATACGCAGTATTTT.

The CDR3 loop is CASSLFLVGSGELFF. The CDR3, as DNA: TGCGCCAGCAGCTTGTTCCTAGTTGGATCCGGGGAGCTGTTTTTT. This chain connects TRBV5-1 to TRBJ2-2; D not resolved. The CDR3 loop spans 15 amino acids. V dropped 1 base and J dropped 6 bases, with 13 bases sitting between them. The germline CDR1 and CDR2 sequences are SGHRS and YFSETQ.

In its sample, this clone ranks as large. Other nucleotide sequences in the sample specify the same CDR3. This chain links TRBV7-3 with TRBJ1-1; the D gene is possibly TRBD1 (5 bases). Looked up from germline, CDR1 is SGHTA and CDR2 is FQGTGA. V gave up 4 bases and J gave up 7 bases, with 19 bases separating them. The CDR3 is 15 amino acids. As DNA, the CDR3 is TGTGCCAGCAGCTCCACCGGGTCAGGGTCCAGTGAAGCTTTCTTT. Its translation: CASSSTGSGSSEAFF.

The chain links TRBV28 to TRBJ1-5; the match to TRBD1 covers 7 bases. With 7 bases clipped from V and 2 bases from J, the junction kept 8 bases outside the gene matches. Germline V gene lookup returns CDR1 MDHEN and CDR2 SYDVKM. The CDR3 has 15 residues. CDR3 sequence reads: CASTSPQGGNQPQHF. DNA of the CDR3: TGTGCCAGCACCTCCCCCCAGGGGGGCAATCAGCCCCAGCATTTT.

V and J are TRBV19 and TRBJ1-1; 9 nucleotides line up with TRBD1. This CDR3 comprises 17 residues. V was pared by 3 bases and J by 1 base, with 9 bases of the junction left unmatched. Per the germline V gene, CDR1 is LNHDA and CDR2 is SQIVND (reference sequence). The CDR3 DNA follows: TGTGCCAGTAGTATCCTTGGAGGACAGGGGTCGAACACTGAAGCTTTCTTT. This codes for CASSILGGQGSNTEAFF.

This chain links TRBV29-1 with TRBJ2-5; maybe TRBD1 (6 bases). From germline, CDR1 is SQVTM and CDR2 ANQGSEA. This CDR3 spans 14 amino acids. Trimming shortened V by 8 bases and J by 2 bases, and 18 bases separated the two germline ends. The DNA of the CDR3 is TGCAGCCCTCAGAAGGACAGCTTACAAGAGACCCAGTACTTC. It codes for CSPQKDSLQETQYF.

V usage is TRBV29-1 and J usage is TRBJ2-3; 8 bases align to TRBD2. The V gene's germline CDR1 is SQVTM and CDR2 ANQGSEA. V dropped 3 bases and J dropped 2; count of bases not matched to a gene: 7. CDR3 length: 15 residues. CDR3 residues: CSVEGAGGITDTQYF. Written as DNA, the CDR3 is TGCAGCGTTGAGGGGGCGGGAGGAATCACAGATACGCAGTATTTT.

The gene calls are TRBV19 and TRBJ1-2, with a possible D match to TRBD1 (5 bases). The CDR3 is made up of 13 amino acids. In germline, CDR1 is LNHDA, CDR2 SQIVND (reference sequence). The V and J ends lost 3 bases and 12 bases respectively, with 17 bases between them. The CDR3 bases are TGTGCCAGTAGTATGCTCTCGGGGGATAGTAACACCTTC. Residues: CASSMLSGDSNTF. Variable domain in full (rest from reference TRBV19 and TRBJ1-2): DGGITQSPKYLFRKEGQNVTLSCEQNLNHDAMYWYRQDPGQGLRLIYYSQIVNDFQKGDIAEGYSVSREKKESFPLTVTSAQKNPTAFYLCASSMLSGDSNTFGSGTRLTVV.